This TCR beta chain was sequenced in a study of cytomegalovirus exposure and HLA in healthy donors. Whole-study results and caveats: In a later analysis, specific HLA alleles were associated with approximately 17,000 TCR beta sequences at a 0.05 false discovery rate. Most subjects had HLA-A and HLA-B alleles reportedly predicted accurately by TCR beta sequences. Later analysis demonstrated an association between a missense DCLRE1C variant and TCR beta V- and J-gene trimming.

A remark on this clone: Its antigen remains unidentified.

The PCR used 60 Vbeta and 13 Jbeta primers. Assay: immunoSEQ multiplex PCR; the TCRdb copy retains only in-frame clones and omits some. The data hold around 150,000 clones, with approximately 72% observed a single time. Looked up from germline, CDR1 is MNHEY and CDR2 is SVGAGI. The CDR3 contains 15 residues. With 2 bases clipped from V and 5 bases from J, the junction kept 6 bases outside the gene matches. The source is a middle-aged man in good health and CMV-seropositive. The sequenced sample was PBMCs. This chain joins TRBV6-5 and TRBJ2-3, with 8 nucleotides matching TRBD2. CDR3 sequence: CASSYRGGPEDTQYF. The CDR3 region has the DNA TGTGCCAGCAGTTACCGCGGGGGGCCGGAAGATACGCAGTATTTT.